The 32 T cell receptor beta chains in this list originate from one sample, sequenced in a study of T cells in Graves' hyperthyroidism and ophthalmopathy. Researchers took RNA transcripts and amplified the TCR beta CDR3 regions from them. TCR CDR3 regions were first amplified by RT-PCR with HTBI primers. From the multiplex PCR reads, TCRdb called clonotypes with MiXCR, one entry per CDR3 protein. The table has more than 300,000 distinct CDR3 sequences, 11% to 15% seen once; the top ten hold approximately 11%. The sequenced sample consisted of blood. All receptors come from a woman aged 60-70 years with Graves' hyperthyroidism.

This clonotype was found many times. The rearrangement uses TRBV6-1 and TRBJ1-2; 7 nucleotides align to TRBD1. The CDR3 consists of 14 residues. J gave up 8 bases and V 5 bases, and 11 bases lay outside the gene matches. In germline, CDR1 is MNHNS, CDR2 SASEGT. CDR3 residues: CASSRGGGGGGYTF. CDR3 DNA sequence: TGTGCCAGCAGTCGGGGTGGAGGGGGCGGGGGCTACACCTTC.

The chain couples TRBV27 to TRBJ2-7; 11 bases fit TRBD2. From germline, CDR1 is MNHEY and CDR2 SMNVEV (reference sequence). V gave up 6 bases and J gave up 5 bases; unmatched junction bases: 12. CDR3 length: 16 amino acids. This CDR3 reads CASRRLAGRVTHEQYF. The CDR3 region has the DNA TGTGCCAGCAGACGACTAGCGGGAAGAGTCACCCACGAGCAGTACTTC.

The V and J genes are TRBV4-1 and TRBJ2-5; D perhaps matches TRBD1 (6 bases). V was cut by 4 bases and J by 4 bases, with 16 bases left in between. Germline V gives CDR1 MGHRA, CDR2 YSYEKL. The CDR3 runs to 15 residues. The DNA for the CDR3 is TGCGCCAGCAGCCCACATACGACAGGACCAGAGACCCAGTACTTC. Translating gives CASSPHTTGPETQYF.

V usage is TRBV6-5 and J usage is TRBJ1-1, with D tentatively TRBD1 (6 bases). The CDR3 is 15 residues long. Trimming removed 2 bases from V and 3 bases from J, with 13 bases in between. Germline CDR1 reads MNHEY; CDR2 reads SVGAGI. CDR3 sequence (DNA): TGTGCCAGCAGTTACGGGGGGGGGGCGTACACTGAAGCTTTCTTT. It is translated as CASSYGGGAYTEAFF.

In the case of this clonotype: Since a much larger clone is just one base distant, this may be a read error. The V and J genes are TRBV3-1 and TRBJ2-7; TRBD2 agrees at 7 bases. V lost 0 bases and J lost 7; bases outside the gene matches: 12. The CDR3 loop spans 16 amino acids. The germline V gene has CDR1 LGHDT and CDR2 YNNKEL (reference sequence). CDR3 protein: CASSQDRASGLGEQYF. In DNA form, the CDR3 reads TGTGCCAGCAGCCAAGATCGTGCTAGCGGCCTGGGGGAGCAGTACTTC.

A word on this clonotype: A much more abundant neighbour one base away suggests this may be a read error. J is TRBJ2-5 and V is TRBV2; D not certain. The V gene lost 5 bases and the J gene lost 3 bases, with 7 bases spanning the gap. Looked up from germline, CDR1 is SNHLY and CDR2 is FYNNEI. The CDR3 is 12 amino acids. CDR3 residues: CASSRRKETQYF. In nucleotides, the CDR3 is TGTGCCAGCAGTCGACGGAAAGAGACCCAGTACTTC.

This clonotype was observed many times. This chain connects TRBV18 to TRBJ2-7; D gene uncertain. The V gene lost 3 bases and the J gene lost 6 bases, with 18 bases spanning the gap. The CDR3 consists of 15 residues. Germline CDR1 is KGHSH and CDR2 is LQKENI. CDR3 residues: CASSPPAPTGTEQYF. CDR3 nucleotide sequence: TGTGCCAGCTCACCCCCGGCCCCCACGGGCACCGAGCAGTACTTC. Drawing the rest from reference TRBV18 and TRBJ2-7, the complete variable domain is NAGVMQNPRHLVRRRGQEARLRCSPMKGHSHVYWYRQLPEEGLKFMVYLQKENIIDESGMPKERFSAEFPKEGPSILRIQQVVRGDSAAYFCASSPPAPTGTEQYFGPGTRLTVT.

This clonotype was observed many times. The J gene is TRBJ2-4, the V gene TRBV27; D gene ambiguous. Germline lookup yields CDR1 MNHEY and CDR2 SMNVEV (reference sequence). V lost 0 bases and J 4 bases, leaving 7 bases between the germline ends. This CDR3 region has 14 residues. This CDR3 is CASSLSGRKNIQYF. The CDR3 nucleotides are TGTGCCAGCAGTTTATCAGGGCGGAAAAACATTCAGTACTTC.

This clonotype appeared many times. The V call is TRBV18, the J call TRBJ2-5; D remains unclear. CDR1 and CDR2 (germline): KGHSH, LQKENI. This CDR3 contains 14 residues. Deletions cut 8 bases from V and 1 base from J, with 14 bases between. CDR3 residues: CASLDTLAQETQYF. The CDR3 DNA follows: TGTGCCAGCCTAGACACGCTGGCCCAAGAGACCCAGTACTTC.

The table lists this clonotype with many counts. The rearrangement uses TRBV27 and TRBJ1-4, with D hard to call. Germline loops: CDR1 MNHEY, CDR2 SMNVEV (reference sequence). This CDR3 spans 16 amino acids. Trimming pared 0 bases from V and 6 bases from J, leaving 14 bases between. The CDR3 DNA follows: TGTGCCAGCAGTTTATCGATCGACCCACGGGATGAAAAACTGTTTTTT. Translated, it gives CASSLSIDPRDEKLFF.

This chain connects TRBV5-1 to TRBJ1-5, with 7 bases aligning to TRBD1. V was clipped by 5 bases and J by 5 bases; unmatched bases: 4. The CDR3 runs to 13 residues. CDR1 and CDR2 from the germline V gene are SGHRS and YFSETQ. CDR3 nucleotide sequence: TGCGCCAGCAGGACAGGGTTTGATCAGCCCCAGCATTTT. As protein: CASRTGFDQPQHF.

The sample holds many counts of this clonotype. V is TRBV15 and J is TRBJ1-6; 7 bases agree with TRBD1. CDR3 length: 14 residues. Germline CDR1 LNHNV, CDR2 YYDKDF (reference sequence). After removal of 0 bases from V and 7 bases from J, the junction contained 0 bases not matched to a gene. CDR3 loop: CATSRDRGNSPLHF. The CDR3 DNA is TGTGCCACCAGCAGAGACAGGGGGAATTCACCCCTCCACTTT. Full variable domain (remainder filled in from reference TRBV15 and TRBJ1-6): DAMVIQNPRYQVTQFGKPVTLSCSQTLNHNVMYWYQQKSSQAPKLLFHYYDKDFNNEADTPDNFQSRRPNTSFCFLDIRSPGLGDTAMYLCATSRDRGNSPLHFGNGTRLTVT.

This clonotype was seen at least ten times. The CDR3 DNA reads as TGTGCCAGCAGGAAGACCTACGAGCAGTACTTC. Translating it yields CASRKTYEQYF. The chain couples TRBV6-1 to TRBJ2-7; D not resolved. Between the trimmed V and J ends, which lost 6 bases and 2 bases, there was a span of 5 bases. The CDR3 contains 11 residues. Germline values: CDR1 MNHNS, CDR2 SASEGT.

The rearrangement joins TRBV6-1 to TRBJ2-4; the match to TRBD1 covers 7 bases. The CDR3 is made up of 17 amino acids. Germline V gene sequence: CDR1 MNHNS, CDR2 SASEGT. Trimming at V came to 5 bases and at J to 2 bases, leaving 12 bases not matched to a gene. The DNA of the CDR3 is TGTGCCAGCAGTCGCTCTACAGGGGATGGAACCAAAAACATTCAGTACTTC. Encoded protein: CASSRSTGDGTKNIQYF.

This clonotype occurred many times. The rearrangement uses TRBV5-8 and TRBJ1-2; D is unresolved. The ends were cut back, 4 bases at V and 4 bases at J, with 17 bases in the middle. Germline CDR1 and CDR2: SGHTS and YDEGEE. This CDR3 contains 15 residues. Here the CDR3 reads CASSPPGGGGYGYTF. CDR3 DNA: TGTGCCAGCAGCCCCCCGGGCGGAGGAGGCTATGGCTACACCTTC.

The V call is TRBV20-1, the J call TRBJ2-3, with TRBD2 matching over 8 bases. The germline V gene encodes CDR1 DFQATT and CDR2 SNEGSKA (reference sequence). V lost 5 bases, J lost 1 base, and 11 bases stayed unmatched. CDR3 length: 16 amino acids. This chain's CDR3 is CSAPTGGFWGTDTQYF. CDR3 DNA: TGCAGTGCTCCAACGGGGGGGTTCTGGGGCACAGATACGCAGTATTTT.

V is TRBV20-1 and J is TRBJ2-7; 7 bases are a match to TRBD2. CDR3 length: 16 amino acids. Germline CDR1 and CDR2: DFQATT and SNEGSKA (reference sequence). The V and J ends lost 2 bases and 0 bases, in that order; junction bases with no gene match: 10. CDR3: CSARRGASGDSYEQYF. Here the CDR3 DNA reads TGCAGTGCTAGACGAGGGGCTAGCGGTGACTCCTACGAGCAGTACTTC.

The chain is built from TRBV9 and TRBJ2-1, with unresolved D. V lost 4 bases, J lost 9 bases, and 14 bases lay in between. This CDR3 region has 13 residues. From germline, CDR1 is SGDLS and CDR2 YYNGEE. The chain's CDR3 is CASSLSVESEQFF. For the CDR3, the DNA is TGTGCCAGCAGCCTCTCAGTTGAGAGTGAGCAGTTCTTC.

This clonotype was detected many times. The chain recombines TRBV3-1 with TRBJ2-3, with D possibly TRBD1 on 5 matching bases. Germline assignment: CDR1 LGHDT and CDR2 YNNKEL (reference sequence). The length of the CDR3 is 15 residues. V lost 0 bases and J 1 base, leaving 8 bases between the germline ends. The CDR3 protein is CASSQDRAGTDTQYF. CDR3 nucleotides: TGTGCCAGCAGCCAAGACAGGGCAGGCACAGATACGCAGTATTTT.

The chain uses TRBV9 and TRBJ2-5; 9 bases are a match to TRBD2. J lost 0 bases, V lost 0 bases, and 6 bases had no gene match. The CDR3 contains 17 residues. Germline assignment: CDR1 SGDLS and CDR2 YYNGEE. CDR3 DNA sequence: TGTGCCAGCAGCGTAGGACTGAGCGGGAGGAACCAAGAGACCCAGTACTTC. Translated, it gives CASSVGLSGRNQETQYF.

The rearrangement uses TRBV20-1 and TRBJ1-4; no definite D call. V lost 7 bases, J lost 7 bases, and 13 bases lay in between. This CDR3 contains 12 residues. Germline CDR1 and CDR2: DFQATT and SNEGSKA (reference sequence). The CDR3 region has the DNA TGCAGTGTTCCTCAGGACGGTGAAAAACTGTTTTTT. Protein: CSVPQDGEKLFF.

This clonotype occurred a few times. V usage is TRBV11-2 and J usage is TRBJ2-6, with D hard to call. CDR1 is SGHAT, CDR2 FQNNGV, per germline. The CDR3 has 16 residues. Deletions cut 1 base from V and 0 bases from J, with 7 bases between. The CDR3 DNA is TGTGCCAGCAGCTTAGGAGATTTCTCTGGGGCCAACGTCCTGACTTTC. It codes for CASSLGDFSGANVLTF.

This clonotype has only a few counts. The chain joins TRBV11-3 to TRBJ2-1; 7 nucleotides agree with TRBD2. Trimming removed 4 bases from V and 9 bases from J; junction bases left unmatched: 9. Germline loops: CDR1 SGHNT, CDR2 YENEEA. The CDR3 has 14 amino acids. The CDR3: CASSWGGSFGEQFF. The CDR3 coding sequence is TGTGCCAGCAGCTGGGGCGGGAGCTTTGGTGAGCAGTTCTTC.

The chain recombines TRBV5-5 with TRBJ1-2, with a tentative D call TRBD1 (6 bases). The CDR3 totals 15 residues. Germline V lookup: CDR1 SGHKS, CDR2 YYEKEE (reference sequence). V shed 4 bases and J shed 4 bases, with 17 bases lying between them. The CDR3 loop is CASSSPTGAAYGYTF. The DNA of the CDR3 is TGTGCCAGCAGCAGCCCGACAGGAGCCGCCTATGGCTACACCTTC.

This clonotype was detected many times. The chain joins TRBV12-3 or TRBV12-4 to TRBJ2-1; 8 bases are a match to TRBD2. The CDR3 length is 14 residues. V lost 7 bases, J lost 7 bases, and 9 bases stayed unmatched. The CDR3 DNA follows: TGTGCCAGCACTCCGACTAGCGTTGGGAATGAGCAGTTCTTC. It codes for CASTPTSVGNEQFF.

This clonotype has ten or more counts. This chain links TRBV6-2 or TRBV6-3 with TRBJ2-3; D is possibly TRBD1 or TRBD2 (5 bases each). This CDR3 contains 13 residues. Deletions cut 8 bases from V and 1 base from J, with 10 bases between. Germline CDR1 reads MNHEY; CDR2 reads SVGEGT. This chain's CDR3 is CASHVGGTDTQYF. Written as DNA, the CDR3 is TGTGCCAGCCATGTGGGGGGCACAGATACGCAGTATTTT.

A few counts support this clonotype. The genes are TRBV6-5 and TRBJ1-4; D gene ambiguous. This CDR3 has 13 residues. Trimming pared 2 bases from V and 7 bases from J, leaving 8 bases between. The germline CDR1 and CDR2 sequences are MNHEY and SVGAGI. CDR3 coding DNA: TGTGCCAGCAGTTACAGGGTAACTGAAAAACTGTTTTTT. Translated: CASSYRVTEKLFF.

This clonotype occurred a few times. The chain is built from TRBV7-2 and TRBJ1-1; tentative D call: TRBD1 (6 bases). Germline-derived CDR1 and CDR2 are SGHTA and FQGNSA. Trimming pared 0 bases from V and 11 bases from J, leaving 19 bases between. This CDR3 is 15 amino acids long. In DNA, the CDR3 is TGTGCCAGCAGCTTAGCGCCCGGACAGCGTATAGAGGCTTTCTTT. Translated, it gives CASSLAPGQRIEAFF.

The table lists this clonotype with many counts. This chain joins TRBV11-2 and TRBJ2-1, with D perhaps matching TRBD2 (6 bases). Germline CDR1 reads SGHAT; CDR2 reads FQNNGV. CDR3 length: 15 amino acids. Trimming took 2 bases from V and 1 from J, leaving 9 bases between them. The CDR3 DNA follows: TGTGCCAGCAGCTTAAACGGGGGTTCCTACAATGAGCAGTTCTTC. Translated, it gives CASSLNGGSYNEQFF.

J is TRBJ2-7 and V is TRBV7-8; the D gene is possibly TRBD1 (6 bases). The CDR3 spans 11 residues. Between the trimmed V and J ends, which lost 4 bases and 12 bases, there was a span of 13 bases. CDR1 is SGHVS and CDR2 is FQNEAQ in the germline V gene. The CDR3 sequence: CASSSTGRRYF. CDR3 coding DNA: TGTGCCAGCAGCTCAACAGGGCGGCGGTACTTC.

The table lists this clonotype with many counts. The V call is TRBV10-3, the J call TRBJ1-5; tentative D call: TRBD1 (5 bases). The germline gives CDR1 ENHRY, CDR2 SYGVKD. V lost 10 bases, J lost 0 bases, and 13 bases lay in between. The CDR3 consists of 14 residues. The CDR3 here is CATHDSYSNQPQHF. CDR3 nucleotides: TGTGCCACACACGACAGTTATAGCAATCAGCCCCAGCATTTT.

This clonotype was observed at least ten times. This rearrangement joins TRBV5-1 to TRBJ2-7, with 11 bases that match TRBD2. The CDR3 length is 16 residues. Germline V gene lookup returns CDR1 SGHRS and CDR2 YFSETQ. Unmatched junction bases numbered 5, after V lost 3 bases and J lost 0 bases. The chain's CDR3 is CASSSGTSGSSYEQYF. CDR3 in DNA: TGCGCCAGCAGCTCCGGGACTAGCGGAAGCTCCTACGAGCAGTACTTC.